The T cell receptor beta chain under discussion was sequenced for a study of blood T cell repertoires in COVID-19. This clone was recorded only once. Repertoires were generated with immunoSEQ multiplex PCR, while TCRdb's copy carries only in-frame clones and drops some. The sample yields around 160,000 clones, just over 90% seen once. Trimming left V 5 bases short and J 5 bases short, with 12 bases between. The length of the CDR3 is 13 residues. From germline, CDR1 is SGHTA and CDR2 FQGNSA. The chain combines TRBV7-2 with TRBJ1-1; D possibly corresponds to TRBD1 (6 bases). Input material: peripheral blood. The source is a woman aged 60-70 years with COVID-19, enrolled during active disease. CDR3 residues: CASSPGHQTEAFF. In nucleotides, the CDR3 is TGTGCCAGCAGCCCGGGACATCAGACTGAAGCTTTCTTT.